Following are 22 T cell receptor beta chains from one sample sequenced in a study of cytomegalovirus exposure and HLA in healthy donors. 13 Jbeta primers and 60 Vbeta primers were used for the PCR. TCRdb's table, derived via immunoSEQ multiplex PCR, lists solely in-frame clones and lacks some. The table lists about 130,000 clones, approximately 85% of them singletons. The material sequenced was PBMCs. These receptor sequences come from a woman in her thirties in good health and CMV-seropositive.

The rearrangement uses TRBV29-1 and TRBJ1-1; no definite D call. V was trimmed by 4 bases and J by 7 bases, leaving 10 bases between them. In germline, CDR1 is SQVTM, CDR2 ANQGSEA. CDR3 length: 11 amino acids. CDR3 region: CSVVPAYEAFF. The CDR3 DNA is TGCAGCGTTGTGCCCGCCTATGAAGCTTTCTTT.

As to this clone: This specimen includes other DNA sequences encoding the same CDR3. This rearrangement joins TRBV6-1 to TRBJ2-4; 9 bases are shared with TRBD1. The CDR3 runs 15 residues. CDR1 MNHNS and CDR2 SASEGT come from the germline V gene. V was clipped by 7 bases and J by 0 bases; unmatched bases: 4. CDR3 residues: CASNPGQGAKNIQYF. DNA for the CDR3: TGTGCCAGCAATCCGGGACAGGGAGCCAAAAACATTCAGTACTTC.

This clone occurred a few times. The CDR3 region has the DNA TGTGCCAGCAGTTACTCTGCGGGTTCCCAAGAGACCCAGTACTTC. Translated: CASSYSAGSQETQYF. The rearrangement uses TRBV6-5 and TRBJ2-5; D is perhaps TRBD2 (5 bases). V shed 0 bases and J shed 1 base, with 9 bases lying between them. This CDR3 has 15 amino acids. Germline CDR1 is MNHEY and CDR2 is SVGAGI.

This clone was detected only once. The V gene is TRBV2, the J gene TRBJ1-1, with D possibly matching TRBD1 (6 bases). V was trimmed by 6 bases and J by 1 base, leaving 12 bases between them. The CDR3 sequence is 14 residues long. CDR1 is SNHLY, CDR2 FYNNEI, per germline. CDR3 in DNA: TGTGCCAGCAGCGCCGACAGGCCGAACACTGAAGCTTTCTTT. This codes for CASSADRPNTEAFF.

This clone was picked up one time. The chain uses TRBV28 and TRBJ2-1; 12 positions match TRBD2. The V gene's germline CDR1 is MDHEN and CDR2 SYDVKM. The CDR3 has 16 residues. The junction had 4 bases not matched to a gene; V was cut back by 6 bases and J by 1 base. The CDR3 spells CASRTSGGLSYNEQFF. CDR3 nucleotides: TGTGCCAGCAGGACTAGCGGGGGCCTTTCCTACAATGAGCAGTTCTTC.

The DNA for the CDR3 is TGTGCCAGCAGAAATAGGGGGCTGGGGGGCTACACCTTC. Protein: CASRNRGLGGYTF. The chain is built from TRBV6-5 and TRBJ1-2, with 7 bases aligning to TRBD1. The V gene end was trimmed by 6 bases and the J gene end by 8 bases; junction bases not matched to a gene: 9. The germline gives CDR1 MNHEY, CDR2 SVGAGI. The CDR3 has 13 residues.

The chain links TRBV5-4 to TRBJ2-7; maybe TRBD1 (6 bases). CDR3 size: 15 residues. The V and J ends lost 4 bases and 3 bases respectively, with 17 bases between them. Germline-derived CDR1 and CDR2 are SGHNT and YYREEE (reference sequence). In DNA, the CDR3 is TGTGCCAGCAGCCGCCCCGGGGACACATACTACGAGCAGTACTTC. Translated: CASSRPGDTYYEQYF.

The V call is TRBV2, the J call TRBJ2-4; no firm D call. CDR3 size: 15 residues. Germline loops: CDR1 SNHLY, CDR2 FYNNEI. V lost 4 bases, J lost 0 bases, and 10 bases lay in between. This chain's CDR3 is CASSVAPLAKNIQYF. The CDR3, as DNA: TGTGCCAGCAGTGTTGCCCCACTAGCCAAAAACATTCAGTACTTC. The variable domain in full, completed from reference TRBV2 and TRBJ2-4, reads EPEVTQTPSHQVTQMGQEVILRCVPISNHLYFYWYRQILGQKVEFLVSFYNNEISEKSEIFDDQFSVERPDGSNFTLKIRSTKLEDSAMYFCASSVAPLAKNIQYFGAGTRLSVL.

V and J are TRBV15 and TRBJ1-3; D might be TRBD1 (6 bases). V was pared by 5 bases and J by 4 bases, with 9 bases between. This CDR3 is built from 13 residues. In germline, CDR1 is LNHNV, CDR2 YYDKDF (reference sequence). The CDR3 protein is CATSWDTGNTIYF. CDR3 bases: TGTGCCACCAGCTGGGACACAGGAAACACCATATATTTT.

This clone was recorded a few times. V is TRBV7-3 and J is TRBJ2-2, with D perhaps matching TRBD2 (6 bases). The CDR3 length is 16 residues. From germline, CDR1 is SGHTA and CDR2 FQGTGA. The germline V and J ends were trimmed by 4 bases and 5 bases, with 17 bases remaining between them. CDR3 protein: CASSSSPGAGTGELFF. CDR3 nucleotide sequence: TGTGCCAGCAGCTCCTCCCCCGGCGCGGGAACCGGGGAGCTGTTTTTT.

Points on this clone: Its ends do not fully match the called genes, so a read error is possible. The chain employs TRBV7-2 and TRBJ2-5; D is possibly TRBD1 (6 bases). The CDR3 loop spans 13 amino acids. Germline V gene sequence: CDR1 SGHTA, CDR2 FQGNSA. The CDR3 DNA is TGTGCCAGCGGACGGACAGTACAAGGGACCCAGTACTTC. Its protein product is CASGRTVQGTQYF.

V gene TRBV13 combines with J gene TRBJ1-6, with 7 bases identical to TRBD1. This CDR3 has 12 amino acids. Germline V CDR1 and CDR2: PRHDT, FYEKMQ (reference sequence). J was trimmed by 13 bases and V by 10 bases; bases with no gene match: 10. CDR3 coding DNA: TGTGCCACCCGCTTAGAGGGGGCTCCCCTCCACTTT. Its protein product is CATRLEGAPLHF.

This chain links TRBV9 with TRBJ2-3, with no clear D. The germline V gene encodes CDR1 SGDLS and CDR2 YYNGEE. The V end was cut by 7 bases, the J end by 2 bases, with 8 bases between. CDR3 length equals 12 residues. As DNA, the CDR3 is TGTGCCAGCGGCTCAGACACAGATACGCAGTATTTT. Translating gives CASGSDTDTQYF. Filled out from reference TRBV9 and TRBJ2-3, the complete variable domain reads DSGVTQTPKHLITATGQRVTLRCSPRSGDLSVYWYQQSLDQGLQFLIQYYNGEERAKGNILERFSAQQFPDLHSELNLSSLELGDSALYFCASGSDTDTQYFGPGTRLTVL.

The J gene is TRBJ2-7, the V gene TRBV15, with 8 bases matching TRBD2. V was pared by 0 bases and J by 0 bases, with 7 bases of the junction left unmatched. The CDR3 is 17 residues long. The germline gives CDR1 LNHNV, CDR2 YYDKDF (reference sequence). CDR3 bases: TGTGCCACCAGCAGAGATCCCCTAGCGGGCTTCTCCTACGAGCAGTACTTC. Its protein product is CATSRDPLAGFSYEQYF.

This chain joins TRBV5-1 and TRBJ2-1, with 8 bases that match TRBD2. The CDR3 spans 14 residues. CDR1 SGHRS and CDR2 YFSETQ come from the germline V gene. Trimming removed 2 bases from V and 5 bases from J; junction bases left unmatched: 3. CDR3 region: CASSFGTSDNEQFF. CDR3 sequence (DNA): TGCGCCAGCAGCTTCGGGACTAGTGACAATGAGCAGTTCTTC.

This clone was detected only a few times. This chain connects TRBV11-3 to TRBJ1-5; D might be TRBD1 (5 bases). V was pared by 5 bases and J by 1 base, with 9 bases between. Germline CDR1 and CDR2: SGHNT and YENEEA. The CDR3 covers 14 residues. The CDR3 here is CASSEGVSNQPQHF. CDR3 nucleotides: TGTGCCAGCAGCGAAGGGGTGAGCAATCAGCCCCAGCATTTT.

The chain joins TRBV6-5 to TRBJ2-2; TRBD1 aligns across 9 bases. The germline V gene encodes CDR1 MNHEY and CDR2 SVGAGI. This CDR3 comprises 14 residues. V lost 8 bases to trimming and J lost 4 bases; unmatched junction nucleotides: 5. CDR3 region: CASFRQGGTGELFF. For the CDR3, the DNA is TGTGCCAGCTTCCGACAGGGGGGCACCGGGGAGCTGTTTTTT.

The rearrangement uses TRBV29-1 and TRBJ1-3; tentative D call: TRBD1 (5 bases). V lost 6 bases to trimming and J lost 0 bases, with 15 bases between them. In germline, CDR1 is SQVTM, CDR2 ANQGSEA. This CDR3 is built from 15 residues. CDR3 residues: CSVGGQGFSGNTIYF. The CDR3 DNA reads TGCAGCGTGGGAGGGCAGGGCTTCTCTGGAAACACCATATATTTT. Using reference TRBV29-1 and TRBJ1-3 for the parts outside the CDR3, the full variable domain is SAVISQKPSRDICQRGTSLTIQCQVDSQVTMMFWYRQQPGQSLTLIATANQGSEATYESGFVIDKFPISRPNLTFSTLTVSNMSPEDSSIYLCSVGGQGFSGNTIYFGEGSWLTVV.

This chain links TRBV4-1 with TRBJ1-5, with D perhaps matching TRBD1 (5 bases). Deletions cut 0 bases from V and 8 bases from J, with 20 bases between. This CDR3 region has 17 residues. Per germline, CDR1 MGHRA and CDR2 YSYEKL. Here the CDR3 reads CASSQEPGDLETKPQHF. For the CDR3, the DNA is TGCGCCAGCAGCCAAGAGCCGGGGGATCTTGAGACGAAGCCCCAGCATTTT.

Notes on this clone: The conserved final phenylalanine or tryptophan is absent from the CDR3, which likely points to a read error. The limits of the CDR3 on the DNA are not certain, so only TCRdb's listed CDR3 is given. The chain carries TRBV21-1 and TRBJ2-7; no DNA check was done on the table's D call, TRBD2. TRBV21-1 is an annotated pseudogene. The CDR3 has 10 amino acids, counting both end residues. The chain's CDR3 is CASRYAYPLI.

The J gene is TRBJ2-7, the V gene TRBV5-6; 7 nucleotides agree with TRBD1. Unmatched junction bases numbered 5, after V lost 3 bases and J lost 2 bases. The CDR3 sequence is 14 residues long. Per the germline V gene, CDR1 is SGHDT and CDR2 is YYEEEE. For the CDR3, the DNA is TGTGCCAGCAGCTGGACAGGAATCCCCTACGAGCAGTACTTC. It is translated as CASSWTGIPYEQYF.

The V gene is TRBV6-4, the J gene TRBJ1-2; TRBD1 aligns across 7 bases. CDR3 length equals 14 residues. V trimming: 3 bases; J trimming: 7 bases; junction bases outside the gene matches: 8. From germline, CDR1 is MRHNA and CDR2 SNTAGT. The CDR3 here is CASSETTGEVGYTF. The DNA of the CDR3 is TGTGCCAGCAGTGAAACTACAGGGGAAGTTGGCTACACCTTC.